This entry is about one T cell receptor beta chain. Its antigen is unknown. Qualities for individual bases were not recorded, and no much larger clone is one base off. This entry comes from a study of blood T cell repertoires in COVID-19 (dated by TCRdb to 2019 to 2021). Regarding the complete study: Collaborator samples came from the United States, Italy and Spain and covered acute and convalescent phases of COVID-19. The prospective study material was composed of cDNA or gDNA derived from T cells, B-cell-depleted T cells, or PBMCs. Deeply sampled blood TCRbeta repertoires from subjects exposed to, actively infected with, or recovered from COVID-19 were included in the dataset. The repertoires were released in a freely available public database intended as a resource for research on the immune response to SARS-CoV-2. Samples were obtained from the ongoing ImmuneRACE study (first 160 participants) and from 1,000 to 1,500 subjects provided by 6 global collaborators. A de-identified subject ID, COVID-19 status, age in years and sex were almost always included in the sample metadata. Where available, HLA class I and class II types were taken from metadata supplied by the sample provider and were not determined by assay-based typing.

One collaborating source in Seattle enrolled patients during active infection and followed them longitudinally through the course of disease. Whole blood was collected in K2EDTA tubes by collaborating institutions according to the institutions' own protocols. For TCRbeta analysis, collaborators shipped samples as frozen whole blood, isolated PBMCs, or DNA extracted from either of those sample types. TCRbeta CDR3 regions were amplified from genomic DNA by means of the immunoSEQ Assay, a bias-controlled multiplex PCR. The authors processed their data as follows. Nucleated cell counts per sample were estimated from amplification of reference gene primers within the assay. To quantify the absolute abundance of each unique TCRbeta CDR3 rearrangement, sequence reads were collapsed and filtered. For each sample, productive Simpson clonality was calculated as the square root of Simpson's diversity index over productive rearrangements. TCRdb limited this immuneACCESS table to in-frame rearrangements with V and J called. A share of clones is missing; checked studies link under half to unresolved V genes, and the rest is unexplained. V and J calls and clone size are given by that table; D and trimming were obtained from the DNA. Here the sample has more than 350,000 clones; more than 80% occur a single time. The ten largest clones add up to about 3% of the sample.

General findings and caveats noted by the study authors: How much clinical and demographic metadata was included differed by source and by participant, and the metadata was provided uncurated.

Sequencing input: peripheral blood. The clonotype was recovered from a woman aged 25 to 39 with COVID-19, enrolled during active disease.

CDR3 sequence: CASSLGTGANQPQHF. The DNA is TGTGCCAGCAGCCTGGGGACAGGAGCTAATCAGCCCCAGCATTTT. The chain joins TRBV9 to TRBJ1-5; TRBD1 aligns with 8 central bases. As encoded in the germline V gene, CDR1 is SGDLS while CDR2 is YYNGEE. V has 4 bases trimmed and J has 4 bases trimmed; junction bases matching no gene number 7. From the cysteine through the phenylalanine, the CDR3 covers 15 amino acids. Only CDR3 DNA is held: 45 bases, read in frame from base 1.